The 14 T cell receptor beta chains below all came from one sample that was sequenced in a study of radiotherapy plus CTLA-4 blockade in lung cancer. Only in-frame clones appear in the TCRdb table, and some are missing; sequencing was by immunoSEQ multiplex PCR. The sample carries fewer than 95,000 clones, approximately 83% recorded once. The sample was peripheral blood, taken from a patient treated with radiotherapy plus ipilimumab. The receptors shown here come from a human donor with non-small cell lung cancer who had stable disease on radiotherapy plus ipilimumab.

The chain is built from TRBV9 and TRBJ2-1, with D possibly being TRBD2 (6 bases). The CDR3 extends over 17 amino acids. CDR1 and CDR2 (germline): SGDLS, YYNGEE. The germline V and J ends were trimmed by 2 bases and 10 bases, with 25 bases remaining between them. The CDR3 nucleotides are TGTGCCAGCAGCGTGTCGATCCGGGACTCAAGAGATACCGAGCAGTTCTTC. It encodes CASSVSIRDSRDTEQFF.

This sequence joins TRBV2 and TRBJ2-3; tentatively, D is TRBD1 (6 bases). The germline V gene has CDR1 SNHLY and CDR2 FYNNEI. The germline V and J ends were trimmed by 7 bases and 2 bases, with 16 bases remaining between them. CDR3 length equals 15 residues. Here the CDR3 reads CASTPGAGSTDTQYF. The CDR3, as DNA: TGTGCCAGCACCCCAGGGGCGGGCTCCACAGATACGCAGTATTTT.

The chain is built from TRBV7-3 and TRBJ2-7; TRBD1 matches 8 bases. The germline V gene encodes CDR1 SGHTA and CDR2 FQGTGA. The CDR3 runs to 14 residues. Unmatched junction bases numbered 10, after V lost 7 bases and J lost 5 bases. Here the CDR3 DNA reads TGTGCCAGCACCATCAGACAGGGGAGCCACGAGCAGTACTTC. This codes for CASTIRQGSHEQYF.

The CDR3 here is CASSLDGYGTDTQYF. The CDR3 DNA sequence: TGTGCCAGCAGCTTAGACGGTTATGGCACAGATACGCAGTATTTT. This sequence joins TRBV11-2 and TRBJ2-3; no clear D gene. The V end was cut by 0 bases, the J end by 1 base, with 8 bases between. This CDR3 contains 15 residues. The germline gives CDR1 SGHAT, CDR2 FQNNGV.

This chain uses TRBV7-6 with TRBJ1-6, with D possibly being TRBD1 (6 bases). The CDR3 has 13 amino acids. Germline assignment: CDR1 SGHVS and CDR2 FNYEAQ. Trimming shortened V by 5 bases and J by 9 bases, and 11 bases separated the two germline ends. The CDR3 loop reads CASSARGSSPLHF. DNA for the CDR3: TGTGCCAGCAGCGCGAGGGGGAGTTCACCCCTCCACTTT.

J is TRBJ1-4 and V is TRBV28; maybe TRBD1 (5 bases). V was cut by 6 bases and J by 5 bases, with 16 bases left in between. In germline, CDR1 is MDHEN, CDR2 SYDVKM. The CDR3 spans 15 residues. CDR3 protein: CASRDAGTENEKLFF. Here the CDR3 DNA reads TGTGCCAGCAGGGACGCCGGGACGGAGAATGAAAAACTGTTTTTT.

This clone was counted a few times. One junction end does not reproduce the germline sequence, and a read error may be involved. CDR3: CASSLDRTQETQYF. The CDR3 DNA is TGTGCTAGCAGCTTAGATCGGACCCAAGAGACCCAGTACTTC. This chain connects TRBV7-7 to TRBJ2-5; D remains ambiguous. This CDR3 region has 14 residues. Germline assignment: CDR1 SSHAT and CDR2 FNYEAQ (reference sequence).

This rearrangement joins TRBV2 to TRBJ1-5; D remains ambiguous. Trimming left V 3 bases short and J 2 bases short, with 8 bases between. The CDR3 covers 14 residues. Per germline, CDR1 SNHLY and CDR2 FYNNEI. The CDR3 here is CASSDWRGNQPQHF. In nucleotides, the CDR3 is TGTGCCAGCAGTGACTGGAGGGGCAATCAGCCCCAGCATTTT. Combining the CDR3 with reference TRBV2 and TRBJ1-5 gives the whole variable domain EPEVTQTPSHQVTQMGQEVILRCVPISNHLYFYWYRQILGQKVEFLVSFYNNEISEKSEIFDDQFSVERPDGSNFTLKIRSTKLEDSAMYFCASSDWRGNQPQHFGDGTRLSIL.

This clone was detected a few times. V usage is TRBV15 and J usage is TRBJ1-2; tentatively, D is TRBD1 (5 bases). V was shortened by 5 bases and J by 4 bases, with 8 bases between the two germline ends. The CDR3 is 12 residues long. Germline V CDR1 and CDR2: LNHNV, YYDKDF (reference sequence). DNA of the CDR3: TGTGCCACCAGCCCAGGGCCCTATGGCTACACCTTC. Encoded protein: CATSPGPYGYTF.

This clone occurred a few times. The V and J genes are TRBV7-2 and TRBJ2-7; D ambiguous. Per the germline V gene, CDR1 is SGHTA and CDR2 is FQGNSA. The CDR3 is 14 amino acids. Trimming shortened V by 5 bases and J by 7 bases, and 18 bases separated the two germline ends. The DNA of the CDR3 is TGTGCCAGCAGCCAAGGTCCTGAGATTAGAGAGCAGTACTTC. Its protein is CASSQGPEIREQYF.

The genes are TRBV28 and TRBJ2-7; 7 bases are shared with TRBD2. There are 12 residues in the CDR3. Germline V lookup: CDR1 MDHEN, CDR2 SYDVKM. Losses at the gene ends were 2 bases for V and 7 bases for J; bases not matched to a gene: 2. The chain's CDR3 is CASSLTRGEQYF. The CDR3 DNA reads as TGTGCCAGCAGTTTAACGCGGGGGGAGCAGTACTTC. Complete variable domain (other parts from reference TRBV28 and TRBJ2-7): DVKVTQSSRYLVKRTGEKVFLECVQDMDHENMFWYRQDPGLGLRLIYFSYDVKMKEKGDIPEGYSVSREKKERFSLILESASTNQTSMYLCASSLTRGEQYFGPGTRLTVT.

This CDR3 is CASSVSPMNTEAFF. The CDR3 DNA sequence: TGTGCCAGCAGCGTCAGCCCAATGAACACTGAAGCTTTCTTT. V usage is TRBV7-9 and J usage is TRBJ1-1; D remains unclear. The CDR3 is 14 residues long. The V end was cut by 5 bases, the J end by 0 bases, with 10 bases between. CDR1 is SEHNR and CDR2 is FQNEAQ in the germline V gene (reference sequence).

As concerns this clone: The junction departs from the called germline gene at one end, perhaps through a read error. J is TRBJ1-5 and V is TRBV19; 7 nucleotides match TRBD1. Germline CDR1 and CDR2: LNHDA and SQIVND (reference sequence). The CDR3 contains 15 residues. CDR3 in DNA: TGTGCCAGTAGCATAGGGGACAGTCGCAATCAGCCCCAGCATTTT. Its translation is CASSIGDSRNQPQHF.

This clone was counted once. This sequence joins TRBV30 and TRBJ2-7; D may be TRBD1 (5 bases). There are 11 residues in the CDR3. Germline CDR1 GTSNPN, CDR2 SVGIG (reference sequence). The CDR3 here is CGLKGRDEQYF. DNA of the CDR3: TGTGGCCTGAAGGGGCGCGACGAGCAGTACTTC.